Listed below are T cell receptor beta chains from one sample, sequenced in a study of breast tumors, draining lymph nodes, adjacent tissues. TCRdb fed the multiplex PCR reads into MiXCR, producing one record per CDR3 protein. The table includes 150,000 to 200,000 distinct CDR3 sequences, approximately 33% detected once. The sample comprised axillary lymph node tissue. The receptors come from a female donor with breast cancer. Some clones in this sample may be carry-over from other donors' samples. Each CDR3 is given with its conserved first and last residue. The order of the fields is V gene, clone size, D gene, J gene, CDR3 DNA, CDR3 protein. D genes are given only for firm matches. Size is stated for part of the rows, as once, few or many counts, or as a class when the clone is expanded.

>TRBV27|.|.|TRBJ2-1
TGTGCCAGCAGTCCATTGGACTACAATGAGCAGTTCTTC
CASSPLDYNEQFF
>TRBV19|many|.|TRBJ1-2
TGTGCCAGTATCGGAAGTGACTATGGCTACACCTTC
CASIGSDYGYTF
>TRBV5-6|.|TRBD1|TRBJ2-4
TGTGCCAGCAGCTCCACCTCTCTCGACAGGGGTGACATTCAGTACTTC
CASSSTSLDRGDIQYF
>TRBV6-5|few|TRBD1|TRBJ1-2
TGTGCCAGCAAAGGGACAGTCCTCTATGGCTACACCTTC
CASKGTVLYGYTF
>TRBV7-9|.|TRBD1|TRBJ1-1
TGTGCCAGCAGCCCTCGGACAGGGTTAAACACTGAAGCTTTCTTT
CASSPRTGLNTEAFF
>TRBV7-3|many|.|TRBJ2-5
TGTGCCAGCAGCTTATACGGGTTCCAAGAGACCCAGTACTTC
CASSLYGFQETQYF
>TRBV25-1|many|TRBD2|TRBJ2-2
TGTGCCAGCAGTGAACACATTAGCGGGAGAAACGTCGGGGAGCTGTTTTTT
CASSEHISGRNVGELFF
>TRBV6-1|.|TRBD2|TRBJ2-7
TGTGCCAGCACCCCTAAGGGTAGCGGGAGGGCCTGGTACGAGCAGTACTTC
CASTPKGSGRAWYEQYF
>TRBV5-6|many|TRBD1|TRBJ2-7
TGTGCCAGCAGACAGGGACAGGGGGCCGGCGAGCAGTACTTC
CASRQGQGAGEQYF
>TRBV19|.|.|TRBJ2-5
TGTGCCAGTAGTATTGGGGGGCGGGAGACCCAGTACTTC
CASSIGGRETQYF
>TRBV15|many|.|TRBJ1-5
TGTGCCACCAGAAGAGACAGAAGCTATAGCAATCAGCCCCAGCATTTT
CATRRDRSYSNQPQHF
>TRBV6-6|.|TRBD1|TRBJ2-5
TGTGCCAGCAGTCGGGGACAGGGGAGTAGCAATCAGCCCCAGTACTTC
CASSRGQGSSNQPQYF
>TRBV5-6|many|.|TRBJ1-4
TGTGCCAGCAGCTTCTTTACAGCACTCCCGGACCAAGGGGAAAAACTGTTTTTT
CASSFFTALPDQGEKLFF
>TRBV24-1|medium-sized|TRBD2|TRBJ2-5
TGTGCCACCAGCGATCTGACTAGCGGAGGCGAAGAGACCCAGTACTTC
CATSDLTSGGEETQYF
>TRBV12-3/TRBV12-4|many|.|TRBJ2-6
TGTGCCAGCAGCAACGGGGGGGCCAACGTCCTGACTTTC
CASSNGGANVLTF
>TRBV5-6|.|.|TRBJ2-3
TGTGCCAGCAGCTTCAGGCCCTTCCCGCGGGGCCCCGGCGATACGCAGTATTTT
CASSFRPFPRGPGDTQYF
>TRBV6-1|many|TRBD2|TRBJ2-3
TGTGCCAGCAGGCGAATAGCGGGGGGGTCTTTAGATACGCAGTATTTT
CASRRIAGGSLDTQYF
>TRBV4-2|many|TRBD2|TRBJ2-1
TGTGCCAGCAGCCAAGATTACGGCGGTAGCGGGGGGATAGAGAATGAGCAGTTCTTC
CASSQDYGGSGGIENEQFF
>TRBV2|.|TRBD1|TRBJ1-2
TGTGCCAGCAGTGAAGGACAGGGGGCAAACTATGGCTACACCTTC
CASSEGQGANYGYTF
>TRBV7-9|many|.|TRBJ2-3
TGTGCCAGCAGCTTTGTAACGGGCGGGACGACAGATACGCAGTATTTT
CASSFVTGGTTDTQYF
>TRBV7-8|.|.|TRBJ1-5
TGTGCCAGCAGCTTAGGGGACGGGAAAGAGACCCAGCATTTT
CASSLGDGKETQHF
>TRBV15|.|TRBD2|TRBJ2-7
TGTGCCACCAGCGCAATGGGGGGGAGCTCCTACGAGCAGTACTTC
CATSAMGGSSYEQYF
>TRBV6-6|.|.|TRBJ1-2
TGTGCCAGCGGTCACTCGCCGTTCTATGGCTACACCTTC
CASGHSPFYGYTF
>TRBV7-2|many|.|TRBJ2-5
TGTGCCAGCAGCTTCCTGGGGGGCGAAGAGACCCAGTACTTC
CASSFLGGEETQYF
>TRBV11-3|many|.|TRBJ1-6
TGTGCCAGCAGCTTAACAGTTAATTCACCCCTCCACTTT
CASSLTVNSPLHF
>TRBV6-6|few|.|TRBJ2-1
TGTGCCAGCAGTTCGCCCCGGGACCAACCTAATGAGCAGTTCTTC
CASSSPRDQPNEQFF
>TRBV15|many|.|TRBJ1-5
TGTGCCACCAGCAGAGAAGAAGCTCAGCCCCAGCATTTT
CATSREEAQPQHF
>TRBV9|many|TRBD2|TRBJ2-1
TGTGCCAGCAGCATGGGGACTAGCGGGAGCAGCTACAATGAGCAGTTCTTC
CASSMGTSGSSYNEQFF
>TRBV10-3|.|.|TRBJ1-1
TGTGCCATCAGTGATAAAGGTAGGGGTGAAGCTTTCTTT
CAISDKGRGEAFF
>TRBV13|many|.|TRBJ2-7
TGTGCCAGCAGCTTGACAGAGACCTACGAGCAGTACTTC
CASSLTETYEQYF
>TRBV19|many|TRBD2|TRBJ2-2
TGTGCCAGTACCCAGAGCGGACTAGCGGGAAACACCGGGGAGCTGTTTTTT
CASTQSGLAGNTGELFF
>TRBV28|.|.|TRBJ2-7
TGTGCCAGCAGTTTATCACGCGGAGGGGGATACGAGCAGTACTTC
CASSLSRGGGYEQYF
>TRBV3-1|many|.|TRBJ2-5
TGTGCCAGCAGCGGTCGGGGCTACCAAGAGACCCAGTACTTC
CASSGRGYQETQYF
>TRBV7-2|many|.|TRBJ2-7
TGTGCCAGCAGCCCCGGGGCCTACGAGCAGTACTTC
CASSPGAYEQYF
>TRBV30|many|TRBD2|TRBJ2-7
TGTGCCTGGAGTGCCCCCCATATTAGCGGGCAATCCTACGAGCAGTACTTC
CAWSAPHISGQSYEQYF
>TRBV11-1|.|TRBD1|TRBJ2-2
TGTGCCAGCAGACAGGGGACAGGGAGCACCGGGGAGCTGTCTTGG
CASRQGTGSTGELSW
>TRBV6-2/TRBV6-3|few|TRBD2|TRBJ2-3
TGTGCCAGCAGTTACTCGCTAGCGGGGCCCCCAGATACGCAGTATTTT
CASSYSLAGPPDTQYF
>TRBV7-2|many|.|TRBJ2-2
TGTGCCAGCAGCTTAGGGTGGGGGTCCGGGGAGCTGTTTTTT
CASSLGWGSGELFF
>TRBV11-2|.|.|TRBJ2-1
TGTGCCAGCAGCTTACCACAGGTCGACAATGAGCAGTTCTTC
CASSLPQVDNEQFF
>TRBV7-9|.|.|TRBJ1-1
TGTGCCAGCAGCCAAAGTTGGGGGAACACTGAAGCTTTCTTT
CASSQSWGNTEAFF
>TRBV5-6|.|.|TRBJ2-6
TGTGCCAGCAGCTTGGGGTCAGGGATTATAACGGGGGCCAACGTCCTGACTTTC
CASSLGSGIITGANVLTF
>TRBV20-1|many|TRBD2|TRBJ2-7
TGCAGTGCTGACAGGACTAGCGGGAGGTCAAGCTCCTACGAGCAGTACTTC
CSADRTSGRSSSYEQYF
>TRBV20-1|many|.|TRBJ2-7
TGCAGTGCTAGAGCACTGGCGGGGAAGGATTACGAGCAGTACTTC
CSARALAGKDYEQYF
>TRBV6-6|few|.|TRBJ2-2
TGTGCCAGCAGTCCCGAGAGGGACCGGCACACCGGGGAGCTGTTTTTT
CASSPERDRHTGELFF
>TRBV20-1|many|TRBD2|TRBJ2-1
TGCAGTGCTAGAGATAGGCGCGGGAGGGCCGTTGAGCAGTTCTTC
CSARDRRGRAVEQFF
>TRBV28|.|TRBD2|TRBJ2-3
TGTGCCAGCAGTTTCACCGGACTAGCGGGTGGGGCCCCAGATACGCAGTGTTTT
CASSFTGLAGGAPDTQCF
>TRBV7-9|.|TRBD1|TRBJ2-2
TGTGCCAGCAGCTCCCTGGACGGGACAGGGGGCCACGGGGAGCTGTTTTTT
CASSSLDGTGGHGELFF
>TRBV7-8|many|TRBD1|TRBJ1-2
TGTGCCAGCGCGGGGACAGGGGGCTCGACTCCCTATGGCTACACCTTC
CASAGTGGSTPYGYTF
>TRBV19|.|.|TRBJ2-3
TGTGCCAGCAGTGGGTATGACTACGAGCAGTACACAGATACGCAGTATTTT
CASSGYDYEQYTDTQYF